This T cell receptor beta chain was obtained from a study of glioma-infiltrating T cells. This clonotype was recorded at least ten times. Its antigen remains unidentified. Germline V gene lookup returns CDR1 DFQATT and CDR2 SNEGSKA (reference sequence). Deletions cut 6 bases from V and 4 bases from J, with 8 bases between. This CDR3 spans 11 amino acids. Amplification of TCR alpha and beta CDR3 regions from RNA used iRepertoire nested multiplex PCR. For one-step reverse transcription and amplification, about 90-400 ng of tissue mRNA or PBMC total RNA was used. TCRdb processed the multiplex PCR reads anew with MiXCR; each CDR3 protein has one entry. The profile shows fewer than 200,000 distinct CDR3 sequences, approximately 40% of them singletons. Overall study results and limits: Tissue and blood shared very few CDR3 sequences. Non-neoplastic patients had below-expected tissue-blood divergence, while all gliomas exceeded expectation.

This chain links TRBV20-1 with TRBJ2-3; perhaps D is TRBD1 or TRBD2 (6 bases each). The receptor comes from a human donor with low-grade glioma or glioblastoma, undergoing nonglioma brain surgery, or in good health (not recorded which). Sequenced material: glioma tissue, nonneoplastic brain tissue, or PBMCs (not recorded which). The DNA of the CDR3 is TGCAGTGCAGGGGGGTCAGATACGCAGTATTTT. This translates into CSAGGSDTQYF.